A selection of T cell receptor beta chains follows, all from one sample in a study of blood T cells in healthy people across ages. MiXCR was run by TCRdb on the 5' RACE reads, yielding one entry per CDR3 protein. The sample includes fewer than 900,000 distinct CDR3 sequences, approximately 49% of them seen just once. Sample: blood. The receptors come from a woman aged 55 to 70 in good health. Each CDR3 is given with its conserved first and last residue. The D gene is left open where the match is weak. Not every row has a clone size; where given, it reads once, few, many or a size class.

v_gene	abundance	j_gene	d_gene	CDR3aa	CDR3nt
TRBV7-2	-	TRBJ1-5	-	CASSLGGTSNQPQHF	TGTGCCAGCAGCTTAGGAGGGACCAGCAATCAGCCCCAGCATTTT
TRBV20-1	-	TRBJ2-6	-	CRAGRANVLTF	TGCAGGGCTGGGCGGGCCAACGTCCTGACTTTC
TRBV7-9	few	TRBJ2-7	TRBD1	CASSARQGVSYEQYF	TGTGCCAGCAGCGCACGACAGGGGGTATCCTACGAGCAGTACTTC
TRBV29-1	many	TRBJ2-3	-	CSVGGGERSADTQYF	TGCAGCGTTGGAGGAGGGGAAAGGAGCGCAGATACGCAGTATTTT
TRBV11-1	-	TRBJ2-5	TRBD2	CASSHLVRWGSGRPETQYF	TGTGCCAGCAGCCACCTCGTGAGGTGGGGTAGCGGGAGACCAGAGACCCAGTACTTC
TRBV3-1	-	TRBJ2-7	TRBD2	CASSQVRSGRTYEQYF	TGTGCCAGCAGCCAAGTACGTAGCGGGCGGACCTACGAGCAGTACTTC
TRBV21-1	few	TRBJ2-5	-	CASSKVLSSGRFAPPGETQYF	TGTGCCAGCAGCAAAGTATTGTCTAGCGGGAGATTTGCCCCCCCTGGAGAGACCCAGTACTTC
TRBV28	-	TRBJ2-7	-	CASSLGGGFNEQYF	TGTGCCAGCAGTTTGGGCGGTGGGTTCAATGAGCAGTACTTC
TRBV20-1	few	TRBJ2-5	-	CSASARVTLPETQYF	TGCAGTGCTTCAGCACGGGTGACACTTCCAGAGACCCAGTACTTC
TRBV25-1	-	TRBJ2-5	-	CASSEVQGRIETQYF	TGTGCCAGCAGTGAAGTACAGGGAAGGATAGAGACCCAGTACTTC
TRBV10-3	-	TRBJ2-5	TRBD2	CAISERSGTSAGNEQYF	TGTGCCATCAGTGAACGGAGTGGGACTAGCGCGGGCAATGAGCAGTACTTC
TRBV10-3	-	TRBJ2-1	-	CAISESRTYNEQFF	TGTGCCATCAGTGAATCCAGGACTTACAATGAGCAGTTCTTC
TRBV6-2/TRBV6-3	-	TRBJ2-5	-	CASSYSTAKLRETQYF	TGTGCCAGCAGTTACTCGACAGCCAAACTTCGAGAGACCCAGTACTTC
TRBV4-3	-	TRBJ2-2	TRBD1	CASSQETGRYTGELFF	TGCGCCAGCAGCCAAGAGACAGGGCGGTACACCGGGGAGCTGTTTTTT
TRBV7-2	many	TRBJ2-7	-	CASSLDRFYEQYF	TGTGCCAGCAGCTTAGACAGATTCTACGAGCAGTACTTC
TRBV15	-	TRBJ2-1	-	CATSRDIRGPGFKREQFF	TGTGCCACCAGCAGAGATATTAGGGGCCCCGGGTTTAAGCGCGAGCAGTTCTTC
TRBV9	once	TRBJ2-4	TRBD2	CASSVEGASGNGNIQYF	TGTGCCAGCAGCGTAGAGGGGGCTAGCGGGAACGGTAACATTCAGTACTTC
TRBV3-1	-	TRBJ1-1	-	CASSLGEDAFF	TGTGCCAGCAGCCTGGGTGAGGATGCTTTCTTT
TRBV5-1	medium-sized	TRBJ2-5	TRBD2	CASSLGSWTSQETQYF	TGCGCCAGCAGCTTAGGGTCCTGGACTAGCCAAGAGACCCAGTACTTC
TRBV18	-	TRBJ2-7	TRBD2	CASSPGTTRYEQYF	TGTGCCAGCTCACCCGGGACTACCCGCTACGAGCAGTACTTC
TRBV4-3	-	TRBJ1-5	-	CASSPDTLNTNQPQHF	TGCGCCAGCAGCCCGGACACATTAAACACCAATCAGCCCCAGCATTTT
TRBV20-1	few	TRBJ2-5	-	CSVGHRSETQYF	TGCAGTGTTGGGCACCGATCGGAGACCCAGTACTTC
TRBV14	-	TRBJ2-7	-	CASSQGVNSGQYF	TGTGCCAGCAGCCAAGGGGTGAATAGTGGCCAGTACTTC
TRBV3-1	-	TRBJ2-7	TRBD2	CASKPSGNIYEQYF	TGTGCCAGCAAGCCTAGCGGGAATATCTACGAGCAGTACTTC
TRBV21-1	-	TRBJ2-1	-	CASSKDDRMTYEQFF	TGTGCCAGCAGCAAAGACGACCGGATGACCTACGAGCAGTTCTTC